The 25 T cell receptor beta chains below were found in one sample sequenced in a study of blood T cell repertoires in COVID-19. Here immunoSEQ multiplex PCR was the method, and the copy in TCRdb shows in-frame clones only, minus some. The profile shows roughly 100,000 clones, about nine tenths of them singletons. Material for sequencing was peripheral blood. These receptors came from a woman in her forties or fifties with COVID-19, enrolled during active disease.

The chain has TRBV12-3 or TRBV12-4 and TRBJ2-1, with D possibly TRBD1 on 6 matching bases. The V end lost 10 bases, the J end lost 9 bases, and 16 bases lay between the germline ends. This CDR3 spans 12 amino acids. The CDR3 loop reads CAKGHLSGEQFF. The CDR3 DNA reads as TGTGCCAAGGGACACTTGTCCGGTGAGCAGTTCTTC.

V and J are TRBV2 and TRBJ1-5; no firm D call. The germline V gene encodes CDR1 SNHLY and CDR2 FYNNEI. Trimming removed 1 base at V and 0 bases at J, with 7 bases between. The CDR3 length is 15 residues. In nucleotides, the CDR3 is TGTGCCAGCAGTGAAGTCACGGTTAGCAATCAGCCCCAGCATTTT. Protein sequence: CASSEVTVSNQPQHF.

The rearrangement uses TRBV30 and TRBJ1-2; TRBD1 might be the D (5 bases). V lost 3 bases and J 7 bases, leaving 21 bases between the germline ends. Germline loops: CDR1 GTSNPN, CDR2 SVGIG (reference sequence). CDR3 size: 15 residues. In DNA form, the CDR3 reads TGTGCCTGGAGCCTAGCGTTAGGGGATCTTGGTGGCTACACCTTC. Translating gives CAWSLALGDLGGYTF.

The chain is built from TRBV30 and TRBJ1-1, with TRBD1 matching 10 bases. Germline V CDR1 and CDR2: GTSNPN, SVGIG (reference sequence). Unmatched junction bases numbered 8, after V lost 4 bases and J lost 3 bases. This CDR3 is 15 amino acids long. Written as DNA, the CDR3 is TGTGCCTGGACCCTGATGGGGACAGGGGACACTGAAGCTTTCTTT. As protein: CAWTLMGTGDTEAFF.

V usage is TRBV4-1 and J usage is TRBJ1-5; no reliable D call. Germline V gene lookup returns CDR1 MGHRA and CDR2 YSYEKL. This CDR3 has 15 residues. Trimming removed 1 base from V and 5 bases from J, with 12 bases in between. CDR3 in DNA: TGCGCCAGCAGCCAAGTTACTCACTCGGATCAGCCCCAGCATTTT. Translated: CASSQVTHSDQPQHF.

This rearrangement joins TRBV4-1 to TRBJ1-6; a possible D gene is TRBD1 (6 bases). The V gene's germline CDR1 is MGHRA and CDR2 YSYEKL. V lost 4 bases and J 6 bases, leaving 16 bases between the germline ends. CDR3 length: 16 residues. CDR3 nucleotides: TGCGCCAGCAGCCGAGGGCTGCCAGGGGCTAATTCACCCCTCCACTTT. This translates into CASSRGLPGANSPLHF.

CDR3 amino acids: CASSPPGLAGGKDTQYF. In DNA, the CDR3 is TGTGCCAGCAGCCCCCCAGGACTAGCGGGGGGTAAAGATACGCAGTATTTT. The gene calls are TRBV7-2 and TRBJ2-3; 14 nucleotides match TRBD2. The CDR3 contains 17 residues. Trimming cost V 5 bases and J 5 bases; bases outside gene matches: 9. Germline CDR1 and CDR2: SGHTA and FQGNSA.

This clone appeared a few times. The rearrangement joins TRBV14 to TRBJ1-1, with 9 bases matching TRBD1. With V trimmed by 5 bases and J by 4 bases, 5 bases remained unmatched. Germline CDR1 reads SGHDN; CDR2 reads FVKESK. The CDR3 covers 14 residues. This CDR3 is CASSSRQGVTEAFF. The CDR3 DNA sequence: TGTGCCAGCAGCTCGAGACAGGGGGTCACTGAAGCTTTCTTT.

The chain links TRBV6-2 or TRBV6-3 to TRBJ2-7; 9 bases agree with TRBD2. The CDR3 runs to 15 residues. V lost 2 bases to trimming and J lost 4 bases; unmatched junction nucleotides: 6. Germline CDR1 reads MNHEY; CDR2 reads SVGEGT. Here the CDR3 reads CASSYGLAGLYEQYF. As DNA, the CDR3 is TGTGCCAGCAGTTACGGTCTAGCGGGGTTGTACGAGCAGTACTTC.

The genes are TRBV6-5 and TRBJ2-2; 8 bases are shared with TRBD2. V was clipped by 0 bases and J by 8 bases; unmatched bases: 8. Germline assignment: CDR1 MNHEY and CDR2 SVGAGI. The CDR3 is 16 amino acids. CDR3 DNA sequence: TGTGCCAGCAGTTACTCGGGACTAGTTAGGAGGGGGGAGCTGTTTTTT. Protein product: CASSYSGLVRRGELFF.

This rearrangement joins TRBV30 to TRBJ1-3; a possible D gene is TRBD1 (5 bases). The V gene's germline CDR1 is GTSNPN and CDR2 SVGIG (reference sequence). V was pared by 3 bases and J by 1 base, with 10 bases between. The CDR3 loop spans 14 amino acids. The CDR3 region is CAWSRTPSGNTIYF. In DNA form, the CDR3 reads TGTGCCTGGAGCCGGACACCATCTGGAAACACCATATATTTT.

The chain's CDR3 is CASSPGQGPAGYTF. The CDR3 DNA sequence: TGCGCCAGCAGCCCGGGACAGGGTCCCGCTGGCTACACCTTC. The V and J genes are TRBV5-1 and TRBJ1-2; 9 nucleotides match TRBD1. CDR1 is SGHRS, CDR2 YFSETQ, per germline. The CDR3 contains 14 residues. Losses at the gene ends were 4 bases for V and 7 bases for J; bases not matched to a gene: 8.

V and J are TRBV5-1 and TRBJ2-5; D perhaps matches TRBD2 (6 bases). In germline, CDR1 is SGHRS, CDR2 YFSETQ. Trimming pared 4 bases from V and 2 bases from J, leaving 18 bases between. The CDR3 loop spans 16 amino acids. The CDR3 loop is CASSRESYRPQETQYF. Here the CDR3 DNA reads TGCGCCAGCAGCCGGGAGAGTTACAGGCCACAAGAGACCCAGTACTTC.

The chain employs TRBV5-1 and TRBJ2-5, with TRBD2 identical over 7 bases. The CDR3 loop spans 15 amino acids. The V gene end was trimmed by 7 bases and the J gene end by 0 bases; junction bases not matched to a gene: 9. Germline V gene sequence: CDR1 SGHRS, CDR2 YFSETQ. CDR3 nucleotides: TGCGCCAGCGAAATTTTCGGGGGGAACCAAGAGACCCAGTACTTC. This encodes CASEIFGGNQETQYF.

This clone was observed once. This chain uses TRBV2 with TRBJ2-7, with 7 positions matching TRBD1. The CDR3 contains 13 residues. V was pared by 3 bases and J by 5 bases, with 4 bases of the junction left unmatched. Germline assignment: CDR1 SNHLY and CDR2 FYNNEI. CDR3 sequence: CASSDTDRDEQYF. The CDR3 DNA follows: TGTGCCAGCAGTGACACCGACAGGGACGAGCAGTACTTC.

This clone has more than one count but fewer than ten. The rearrangement joins TRBV6-6 to TRBJ2-7, with D maybe TRBD1 (6 bases). The CDR3 runs to 12 residues. In germline, CDR1 is MNHNY, CDR2 SVGAGI (reference sequence). Trimming pared 4 bases from V and 4 bases from J, leaving 8 bases between. CDR3 DNA sequence: TGTGCCAGCAGTTCCGGACAGTACGAGCAGTACTTC. This translates into CASSSGQYEQYF.

The J gene is TRBJ1-2, the V gene TRBV10-3; tentatively, D is TRBD1 (6 bases). Deletions cut 2 bases from V and 6 bases from J, with 13 bases between. The CDR3 has 14 amino acids. Per germline, CDR1 ENHRY and CDR2 SYGVKD. This chain's CDR3 is CAISERAGADGYTF. CDR3 in DNA: TGTGCCATCAGTGAGAGGGCAGGGGCAGATGGCTACACCTTC.

The V gene is TRBV2, the J gene TRBJ1-4; 11 bases match TRBD1. Germline-derived CDR1 and CDR2 are SNHLY and FYNNEI. This CDR3 contains 14 residues. Trimming at V came to 7 bases and at J to 8 bases, leaving 6 bases not matched to a gene. CDR3 nucleotide sequence: TGTGCCAGCATAGGACAGGGGGCTGGCGAAAAACTGTTTTTT. Translation gives CASIGQGAGEKLFF.

V and J are TRBV10-3 and TRBJ1-4; tentatively, D is TRBD1 (6 bases). The CDR3 runs to 15 residues. Looked up from germline, CDR1 is ENHRY and CDR2 is SYGVKD. The V and J ends lost 2 bases and 0 bases respectively, with 7 bases between them. The CDR3 DNA is TGTGCCATCAGTGAGAGGACAGCAACTAATGAAAAACTGTTTTTT. Protein: CAISERTATNEKLFF.

This chain links TRBV5-6 with TRBJ2-2; D is possibly TRBD2 (7 bases). V lost 2 bases and J lost 5, with 16 bases in between. The CDR3 runs to 16 residues. Germline CDR1 reads SGHDT; CDR2 reads YYEEEE. CDR3 in amino acids: CASSFKRGGVTGELFF. CDR3 nucleotide sequence: TGTGCCAGCAGCTTTAAAAGGGGGGGAGTAACCGGGGAGCTGTTTTTT.

The chain joins TRBV29-1 to TRBJ2-7; TRBD1 agrees at 7 bases. The V and J ends lost 6 bases and 0 bases, in that order; junction bases with no gene match: 2. Germline V gene sequence: CDR1 SQVTM, CDR2 ANQGSEA. CDR3 size: 12 residues. This CDR3 reads CSVRDSSYEQYF. The CDR3 coding sequence is TGCAGCGTACGGGACAGCTCCTACGAGCAGTACTTC.

The rearrangement uses TRBV6-1 and TRBJ2-6; a possible D gene is TRBD1 (6 bases). Trimming removed 4 bases at V and 2 bases at J, with 12 bases between. CDR1 and CDR2 (germline): MNHNS, SASEGT. CDR3 length equals 16 residues. The CDR3 coding sequence is TGTGCCAGCAGTGCCTTAACAGGGACTGGGGCCAACGTCCTGACTTTC. It codes for CASSALTGTGANVLTF.

The rearrangement uses TRBV10-3 and TRBJ2-2; D is unresolved. V shed 0 bases and J shed 7 bases, with 6 bases lying between them. CDR1 and CDR2 (germline): ENHRY, SYGVKD. The CDR3 consists of 13 residues. The CDR3 DNA sequence: TGTGCCATCAGTGAGTCTAATCTCGGGGAGCTGTTTTTT. Residues: CAISESNLGELFF.

This rearrangement joins TRBV30 to TRBJ1-1; possibly TRBD1 for D (6 bases). Germline-derived CDR1 and CDR2 are GTSNPN and SVGIG (reference sequence). V was clipped by 4 bases and J by 1 base, with 7 bases between them. The CDR3 runs to 12 residues. DNA of the CDR3: TGTGCCTGGAAGACAGGGAACACTGAAGCTTTCTTT. Protein: CAWKTGNTEAFF.

The DNA for the CDR3 is TGTGCCAGCTCCCACAGGGGGAGAGGGTGGGGTACTGAAGCTTTCTTT. Its protein is CASSHRGRGWGTEAFF. The chain couples TRBV18 to TRBJ1-1; 8 positions match TRBD1. V dropped 6 bases and J dropped 5; count of bases not matched to a gene: 14. The CDR3 loop spans 16 amino acids. Looked up from germline, CDR1 is KGHSH and CDR2 is LQKENI.